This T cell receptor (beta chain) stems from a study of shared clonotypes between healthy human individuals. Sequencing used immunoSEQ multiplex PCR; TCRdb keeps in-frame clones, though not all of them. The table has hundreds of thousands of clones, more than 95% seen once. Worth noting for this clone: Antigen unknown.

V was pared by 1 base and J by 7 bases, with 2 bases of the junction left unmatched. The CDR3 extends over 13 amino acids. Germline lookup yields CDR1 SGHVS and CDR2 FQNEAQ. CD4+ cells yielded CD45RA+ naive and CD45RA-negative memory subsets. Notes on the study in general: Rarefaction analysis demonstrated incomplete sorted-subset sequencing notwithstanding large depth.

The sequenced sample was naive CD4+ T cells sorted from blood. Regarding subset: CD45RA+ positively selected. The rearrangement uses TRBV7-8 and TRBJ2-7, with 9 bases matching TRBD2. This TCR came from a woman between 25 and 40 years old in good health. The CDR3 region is CASSLGLAGEQYF. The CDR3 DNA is TGTGCCAGCAGCTTAGGGCTAGCGGGGGAGCAGTACTTC.